A single sample gave rise to the 4 T cell receptor beta chains below, sequenced in a study of T cell responses to AZD1222 COVID-19 vaccine. Generated by immunoSEQ multiplex PCR, the TCRdb table keeps only in-frame clones and is missing some. This table has fewer than 150,000 clones, more than 70% appearing once. This specimen consisted of peripheral blood, obtained on day 0 of AZD1222 vaccination. All receptors come from an adult in good health.

The sample holds one count of this clone. The rearrangement uses TRBV6-2 or TRBV6-3 and TRBJ1-6; D might be TRBD1 (6 bases). Germline V gives CDR1 MNHEY, CDR2 SVGEGT. V dropped 4 bases and J dropped 3 bases, with 7 bases sitting between them. CDR3 size: 14 residues. The CDR3 DNA reads as TGTGCCAGCAGTTCGGACAGCTATAATTCACCCCTCCACTTT. Translation: CASSSDSYNSPLHF.

The chain is built from TRBV12-3 or TRBV12-4 and TRBJ1-1, with unresolved D. Trimming shortened V by 1 base and J by 0 bases, and 3 bases separated the two germline ends. The CDR3 is made up of 13 amino acids. CDR3 sequence: CASSLEMNTEAFF. In DNA form, the CDR3 reads TGTGCCAGCAGTTTAGAGATGAACACTGAAGCTTTCTTT.

The chain employs TRBV10-3 and TRBJ2-7; D ambiguous. Trimming removed 6 bases from V and 5 bases from J, with 8 bases in between. The CDR3 totals 11 residues. Looked up from germline, CDR1 is ENHRY and CDR2 is SYGVKD. CDR3 sequence: CAIRRADEQYF. The DNA of the CDR3 is TGTGCCATCAGAAGGGCAGACGAGCAGTACTTC.

The chain uses TRBV19 and TRBJ1-4; TRBD1 agrees at 9 bases. CDR3 size: 17 residues. V shed 6 bases, J shed 4 bases, and the junction held 12 bases outside the gene matches. Germline V lookup: CDR1 LNHDA, CDR2 SQIVND (reference sequence). Here the CDR3 reads CASSPGQGLRINEKLFF. The CDR3 DNA reads TGTGCCAGTAGCCCAGGACAGGGGCTGAGGATTAATGAAAAACTGTTTTTT.